This TCR beta chain was found in a study of OX40 agonist ivuxolimab in advanced cancers. CDR1 is SGHTA and CDR2 is FQGTGA in the germline V gene. V lost 4 bases, J lost 7 bases, and 20 bases lay in between. The CDR3 spans 16 residues. The table came from immunoSEQ multiplex PCR; TCRdb's copy has only in-frame clones and leaves some out. The table has approximately 94,000 clones, around 90% seen once; the top ten hold about 0.87%. The source of this sequence is an adult with an advanced solid tumor such as melanoma, head and neck, liver or kidney cancer. V is TRBV7-3 and J is TRBJ2-1, with D perhaps TRBD1 (7 bases). The source was CD4+ or CD8+ T cells sorted from blood, collected in a trial of the OX40 agonist ivuxolimab. CDR3 sequence reads: CASSSAGGRFYNEQFF. CDR3 bases: TGTGCCAGCAGCTCAGCAGGGGGGCGCTTTTATAATGAGCAGTTCTTC.